What follows are 27 T cell receptor beta chains derived from one specimen sequenced in a study of control samples from healthy donors and cancer patients. Assay: immunoSEQ multiplex PCR; the TCRdb copy retains only in-frame clones and omits some. The table records around 170,000 clones, 90% to 95% of them present only once. Sequenced material: blood. These receptors came from a woman aged 30 to 39 in good health.

V is TRBV12-3 or TRBV12-4 and J is TRBJ1-1, with unresolved D. Trimming shortened V by 3 bases and J by 4 bases, and 9 bases separated the two germline ends. The CDR3 loop spans 13 amino acids. The CDR3 is CASSLSESTEAFF. The DNA of the CDR3 is TGTGCCAGCAGTTTGAGTGAGTCCACTGAAGCTTTCTTT.

This clone came up a few times. DNA of the CDR3: TGCGCCAGCAGTCACCCGGGGAGGCGCACTGAAGCTTTCTTT. Translation: CASSHPGRRTEAFF. The chain employs TRBV4-1 and TRBJ1-1; D gene uncertain. The CDR3 has 14 residues. CDR1 is MGHRA, CDR2 YSYEKL, per germline. V was shortened by 6 bases and J by 4 bases, with 15 bases between the two germline ends.

V is TRBV7-3 and J is TRBJ1-1; D is unclear. The CDR3 loop spans 13 amino acids. Per the germline V gene, CDR1 is SGHTA and CDR2 is FQGTGA. Trimming removed 4 bases at V and 0 bases at J, with 6 bases between. Here the CDR3 reads CASSSELNTEAFF. CDR3 sequence (DNA): TGTGCCAGCAGCTCAGAATTGAACACTGAAGCTTTCTTT. Supplemented by reference TRBV7-3 and TRBJ1-1, the full variable domain reads GAGVSQTPSNKVTEKGKYVELRCDPISGHTALYWYRQSLGQGPEFLIYFQGTGAADDSGLPNDRFFAVRPEGSVSTLKIQRTERGDSAVYLCASSSELNTEAFFGQGTRLTVV.

The chain is built from TRBV29-1 and TRBJ2-2; 8 positions match TRBD1. CDR1 is SQVTM, CDR2 ANQGSEA, per germline. After removal of 6 bases from V and 0 bases from J, the junction contained 6 bases not matched to a gene. The CDR3 sequence is 15 residues long. CDR3 nucleotides: TGCAGCGTCTCCGGGACAGGATCGAACACCGGGGAGCTGTTTTTT. It yields the protein CSVSGTGSNTGELFF.

In its sample, this clone was seen once. The gene calls are TRBV28 and TRBJ1-5; D unclear. Trimming removed 7 bases at V and 1 base at J, with 11 bases between. The CDR3 runs to 14 residues. From germline, CDR1 is MDHEN and CDR2 SYDVKM. In nucleotides, the CDR3 is TGTGCCAGCATCGCCTCCCCCAGCAATCAGCCCCAGCATTTT. Protein: CASIASPSNQPQHF.

Notes on this clone: The sample holds other DNA sequences that translate to the same CDR3. The chain links TRBV12-3 or TRBV12-4 to TRBJ1-5; no reliable D call. The CDR3 extends over 13 amino acids. Trimming cost V 2 bases and J 4 bases, with 6 bases left between them. The DNA of the CDR3 is TGTGCCAGCAGTTTAAGCGGGAATCAGCCCCAGCATTTT. As protein: CASSLSGNQPQHF.

With regard to this clone: One junction end does not reproduce the germline sequence, and a read error may be involved. The V and J genes are TRBV9 and TRBJ1-1, with 8 bases aligning to TRBD1. This CDR3 has 14 amino acids. Germline CDR1 is SGDLS and CDR2 is YYNGEE. The CDR3 region has the DNA TGTGTCAGCAGCGTCGGGACAGGCCAACTTGAAGCTTTCTTT. This gives the protein CVSSVGTGQLEAFF.

This clone has just one count. This chain joins TRBV7-9 and TRBJ2-6; weak D call: TRBD2 (6 bases). V was trimmed by 2 bases and J by 0 bases, leaving 17 bases between them. The germline CDR1 and CDR2 sequences are SEHNR and FQNEAQ (reference sequence). The CDR3 consists of 19 residues. The CDR3 sequence: CASSLLIRGLYSGANVLTF. In DNA, the CDR3 is TGTGCCAGCAGCTTATTGATCCGGGGACTTTACTCTGGGGCCAACGTCCTGACTTTC. The entire variable domain, with the rest obtained from reference TRBV7-9 and TRBJ2-6, is as follows: DTGVSQNPRHKITKRGQNVTFRCDPISEHNRLYWYRQTLGQGPEFLTYFQNEAQLEKSRLLSDRFSAERPKGSFSTLEIQRTEQGDSAMYLCASSLLIRGLYSGANVLTFGAGSRLTVL.

The V gene is TRBV28, the J gene TRBJ1-1; the D gene is possibly TRBD1 (5 bases). Germline V CDR1 and CDR2: MDHEN, SYDVKM. Between the trimmed V and J ends, which lost 6 bases and 1 base, there was a span of 18 bases. The CDR3 totals 16 residues. CDR3 in amino acids: CASSLGGATSNTEAFF. The CDR3 region has the DNA TGTGCCAGCAGCCTCGGGGGAGCTACCTCGAACACTGAAGCTTTCTTT.

This chain connects TRBV28 to TRBJ2-7; no definite D call. The CDR3 extends over 15 amino acids. Germline V gene lookup returns CDR1 MDHEN and CDR2 SYDVKM. V lost 2 bases to trimming and J lost 1 base, with 12 bases between them. The CDR3, as DNA: TGTGCCAGCAGTTTACTTCCCGGACCATCCTACGAGCAGTACTTC. Protein: CASSLLPGPSYEQYF.

The table lists this clone with a count of one. The gene calls are TRBV6-1 and TRBJ2-5; D is perhaps TRBD2 (6 bases). CDR3 size: 14 residues. V was pared by 3 bases and J by 4 bases, with 12 bases between. Germline loops: CDR1 MNHNS, CDR2 SASEGT. CDR3 bases: TGTGCCAGCAGTGAGTGGGCCGGGGGAGAGACCCAGTACTTC. It encodes CASSEWAGGETQYF.

The chain joins TRBV9 to TRBJ2-2, with 7 bases that match TRBD1. The CDR3 totals 16 residues. V gave up 3 bases and J gave up 2 bases; unmatched junction bases: 7. Per germline, CDR1 SGDLS and CDR2 YYNGEE. The CDR3 coding sequence is TGTGCCAGCAGCGGATTGGGACAGAAAAACACCGGGGAGCTGTTTTTT. Translated: CASSGLGQKNTGELFF.

The V call is TRBV29-1, the J call TRBJ2-3; TRBD2 agrees at 8 bases. Germline CDR1 SQVTM, CDR2 ANQGSEA. The V and J ends lost 7 bases and 0 bases, in that order; junction bases with no gene match: 3. The CDR3 runs to 13 residues. The CDR3 DNA reads TGCAGCGCTGGCGGGGGGAGCACAGATACGCAGTATTTT. Its protein product is CSAGGGSTDTQYF.

The chain combines TRBV7-3 with TRBJ1-3; TRBD1 matches at 8 bases. CDR1 and CDR2 (germline): SGHTA, FQGTGA. The CDR3 spans 14 residues. The trim removed 3 bases at V and 4 bases at J, leaving 2 bases unmatched. Here the CDR3 DNA reads TGTGCCAGCAGCTTGGGACAGGAGGGAAACACCATATATTTT. The encoded protein is CASSLGQEGNTIYF. The full variable domain, with the rest looked up from reference TRBV7-3 and TRBJ1-3, is GAGVSQTPSNKVTEKGKYVELRCDPISGHTALYWYRQSLGQGPEFLIYFQGTGAADDSGLPNDRFFAVRPEGSVSTLKIQRTERGDSAVYLCASSLGQEGNTIYFGEGSWLTVV.

The gene calls are TRBV5-6 and TRBJ2-1; D is unresolved. This CDR3 spans 13 amino acids. Germline V gives CDR1 SGHDT, CDR2 YYEEEE. Trimming removed 4 bases from V and 6 bases from J, with 11 bases in between. CDR3 amino acids: CASSPSYPNEQFF. In DNA form, the CDR3 reads TGTGCCAGCAGCCCGAGCTATCCCAATGAGCAGTTCTTC.

The rearrangement joins TRBV9 to TRBJ1-3; TRBD1 aligns across 8 bases. The CDR3 is made up of 15 amino acids. Trimming at V came to 4 bases and at J to 3 bases, leaving 6 bases not matched to a gene. CDR1 and CDR2 (germline): SGDLS, YYNGEE. CDR3 residues: CASSPGQGVGNTIYF. For the CDR3, the DNA is TGTGCCAGCAGCCCCGGACAGGGAGTTGGAAACACCATATATTTT.

The chain carries TRBV10-3 and TRBJ1-2; D not certain. Trimming took off 2 bases at V and 7 bases at J, with 8 bases between the two ends. Germline V gene lookup returns CDR1 ENHRY and CDR2 SYGVKD. The length of the CDR3 is 12 residues. The CDR3: CAISEGLGGYTF. The DNA of the CDR3 is TGTGCCATCAGTGAGGGGTTGGGTGGCTACACCTTC.

In this sample, this clone turned up once. This chain links TRBV30 with TRBJ2-7, with TRBD1 matching 10 bases. Germline V gene sequence: CDR1 GTSNPN, CDR2 SVGIG (reference sequence). With 3 bases clipped from V and 2 bases from J, the junction kept 1 base outside the gene matches. The CDR3 consists of 13 residues. Here the CDR3 DNA reads TGTGCCTGGAGGGGACAGGGGCCCTACGAGCAGTACTTC. It yields the protein CAWRGQGPYEQYF. Filled out from reference TRBV30 and TRBJ2-7, the complete variable domain reads SQTIHQWPATLVQPVGSPLSLECTVEGTSNPNLYWYRQAAGRGLQLLFYSVGIGQISSEVPQNLSASRPQDRQFILSSKKLLLSDSGFYLCAWRGQGPYEQYFGPGTRLTVT.

The rearrangement joins TRBV6-5 to TRBJ1-5, with D perhaps matching TRBD1 (5 bases). Trimming removed 5 bases from V and 3 bases from J, with 11 bases in between. In germline, CDR1 is MNHEY, CDR2 SVGAGI. The CDR3 is 14 residues long. In nucleotides, the CDR3 is TGTGCCAGCAGTACTACAGGACCCAATCAGCCCCAGCATTTT. Translating gives CASSTTGPNQPQHF.

The V and J genes are TRBV28 and TRBJ1-5, with TRBD1 matching 9 bases. V lost 4 bases and J lost 5; bases outside the gene matches: 3. Germline V gene sequence: CDR1 MDHEN, CDR2 SYDVKM. The CDR3 has 14 amino acids. Written as DNA, the CDR3 is TGTGCCAGCAGTTCCCACAGGGGGCATCAGCCCCAGCATTTT. Its translation: CASSSHRGHQPQHF.

This rearrangement joins TRBV27 to TRBJ2-1; D gene uncertain. The germline gives CDR1 MNHEY, CDR2 SMNVEV (reference sequence). The CDR3 is made up of 15 amino acids. V lost 5 bases and J lost 3, with 14 bases in between. The CDR3 DNA follows: TGTGCCAGCAGTGAACTTGAGTCCTACTACAATGAGCAGTTCTTC. It codes for CASSELESYYNEQFF.

J is TRBJ2-4 and V is TRBV5-5; D is uncertain. CDR1 is SGHKS, CDR2 YYEKEE, per germline (reference sequence). Trimming removed 4 bases from V and 0 bases from J, with 14 bases in between. The CDR3 runs 16 residues. The CDR3 sequence: CASSRGAGQAKNIQYF. DNA for the CDR3: TGTGCCAGCAGCCGTGGTGCTGGGCAAGCCAAAAACATTCAGTACTTC.

This clone occurred once. The genes are TRBV28 and TRBJ1-5, with 8 bases that match TRBD1. With 4 bases clipped from V and 4 bases from J, the junction kept 9 bases outside the gene matches. The length of the CDR3 is 16 residues. Germline CDR1 and CDR2: MDHEN and SYDVKM. CDR3 protein: CASSSDRGRINQPQHF. The CDR3 region has the DNA TGTGCCAGCAGTTCCGACAGGGGCCGGATAAATCAGCCCCAGCATTTT.

The rearrangement links TRBV2 to TRBJ1-1; possibly TRBD1 for D (5 bases). Germline values: CDR1 SNHLY, CDR2 FYNNEI. Trimming removed 1 base from V and 5 bases from J, with 8 bases in between. The CDR3 covers 13 residues. The CDR3 DNA follows: TGTGCCAGCAGTGAAGGTCGGGGGACTGAAGCTTTCTTT. Translating gives CASSEGRGTEAFF.

The chain couples TRBV5-1 to TRBJ2-2; D gene ambiguous. The CDR3 runs to 14 residues. Trimming took 1 base from V and 4 from J, leaving 8 bases between them. Per germline, CDR1 SGHRS and CDR2 YFSETQ. The CDR3 is CASSLYVSTGELFF. The CDR3 DNA is TGCGCCAGCAGCTTGTACGTCAGCACCGGGGAGCTGTTTTTT.

CDR3 nucleotides: TGTGCCAGCAGCAAAAATGGGGGGCCGAACACTGAAGCTTTCTTT. Its translation: CASSKNGGPNTEAFF. V usage is TRBV21-1 and J usage is TRBJ1-1. TRBV21-1 constitutes a pseudogene. CDR3 size: 15 residues.

V and J are TRBV6-5 and TRBJ1-1; tentative D call: TRBD1 (6 bases). The CDR3 spans 13 residues. V shed 6 bases and J shed 6 bases, with 14 bases lying between them. Germline V CDR1 and CDR2: MNHEY, SVGAGI. CDR3 coding DNA: TGTGCCAGCAGCTTGGGGGCAGGGGCTGAAGCTTTCTTT. This gives the protein CASSLGAGAEAFF.